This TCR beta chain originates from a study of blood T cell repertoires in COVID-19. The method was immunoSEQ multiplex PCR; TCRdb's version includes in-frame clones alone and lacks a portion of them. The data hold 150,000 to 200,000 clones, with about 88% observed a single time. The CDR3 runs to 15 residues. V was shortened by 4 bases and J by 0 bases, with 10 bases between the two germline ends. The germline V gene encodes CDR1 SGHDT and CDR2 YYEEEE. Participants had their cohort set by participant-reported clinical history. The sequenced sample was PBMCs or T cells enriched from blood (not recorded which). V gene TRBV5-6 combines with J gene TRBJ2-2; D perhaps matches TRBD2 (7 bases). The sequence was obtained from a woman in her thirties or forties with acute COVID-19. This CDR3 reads CASSRGAANTGELFF. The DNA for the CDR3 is TGTGCCAGCAGCCGGGGGGCGGCGAACACCGGGGAGCTGTTTTTT.